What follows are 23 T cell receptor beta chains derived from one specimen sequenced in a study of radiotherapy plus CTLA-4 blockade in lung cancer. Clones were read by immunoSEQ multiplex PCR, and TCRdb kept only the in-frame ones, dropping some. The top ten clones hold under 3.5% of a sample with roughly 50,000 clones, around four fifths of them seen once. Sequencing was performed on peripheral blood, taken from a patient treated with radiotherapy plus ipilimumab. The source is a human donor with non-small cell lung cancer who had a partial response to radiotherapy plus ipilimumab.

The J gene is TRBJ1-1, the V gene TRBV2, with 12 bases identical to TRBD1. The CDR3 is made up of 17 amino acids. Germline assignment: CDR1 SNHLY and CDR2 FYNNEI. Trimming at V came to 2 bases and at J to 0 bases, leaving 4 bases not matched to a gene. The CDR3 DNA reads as TGTGCCAGCAGTGAACCGGGACAGGGGGCGGTGAACACTGAAGCTTTCTTT. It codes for CASSEPGQGAVNTEAFF.

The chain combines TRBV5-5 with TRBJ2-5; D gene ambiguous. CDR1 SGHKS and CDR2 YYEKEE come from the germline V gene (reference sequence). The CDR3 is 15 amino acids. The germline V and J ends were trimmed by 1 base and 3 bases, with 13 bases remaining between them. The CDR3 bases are TGTGCCAGCAGCTTGATGGTTGGGCAGGAAGAGACCCAGTACTTC. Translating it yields CASSLMVGQEETQYF.

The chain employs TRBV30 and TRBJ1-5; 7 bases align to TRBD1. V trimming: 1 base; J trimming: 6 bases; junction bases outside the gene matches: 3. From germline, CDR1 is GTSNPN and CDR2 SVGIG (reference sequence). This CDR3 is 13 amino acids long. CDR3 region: CAWSAGGGQPQHF. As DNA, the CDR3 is TGTGCCTGGAGTGCAGGGGGTGGTCAGCCCCAGCATTTT.

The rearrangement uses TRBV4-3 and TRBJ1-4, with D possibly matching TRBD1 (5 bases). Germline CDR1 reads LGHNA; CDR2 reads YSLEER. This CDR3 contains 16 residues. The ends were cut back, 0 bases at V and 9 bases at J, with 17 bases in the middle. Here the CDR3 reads CASSQDGRGSAKKLFF. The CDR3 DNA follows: TGCGCCAGCAGCCAAGATGGGAGGGGCTCGGCCAAAAAACTGTTTTTT.

The CDR3 coding sequence is TGTGCAAGTCGCTTAGGACGCCCGGGACACCTTACAGATACGCAGTATTTT. Residues: CASRLGRPGHLTDTQYF. This chain connects TRBV12-2 to TRBJ2-3; no DNA check was done on the table's D call, TRBD1. TRBV12-2 represents a pseudogene. This CDR3 has 17 amino acids.

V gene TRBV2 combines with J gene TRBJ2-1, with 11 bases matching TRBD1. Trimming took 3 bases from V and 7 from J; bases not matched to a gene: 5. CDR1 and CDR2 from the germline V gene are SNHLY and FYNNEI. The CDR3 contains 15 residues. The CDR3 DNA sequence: TGTGCCAGCAGTGATGGACAGGGGGCGAGAAATGAGCAGTTCTTC. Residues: CASSDGQGARNEQFF.

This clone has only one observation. CDR3 coding DNA: TGCGCCAGCAGCCCGGACAGTAAGAGCTTGGGAAACACCATATATTTT. Its protein is CASSPDSKSLGNTIYF. The chain combines TRBV5-1 with TRBJ1-3; D perhaps matches TRBD1 (6 bases). This CDR3 contains 16 residues. The germline V gene encodes CDR1 SGHRS and CDR2 YFSETQ. Deletions cut 4 bases from V and 4 bases from J, with 18 bases between.

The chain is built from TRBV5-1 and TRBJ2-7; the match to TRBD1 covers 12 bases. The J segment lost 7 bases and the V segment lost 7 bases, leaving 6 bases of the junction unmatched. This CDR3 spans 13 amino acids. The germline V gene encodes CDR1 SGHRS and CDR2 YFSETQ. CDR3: CASRGTGGREQYF. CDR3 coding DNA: TGCGCCAGCCGAGGGACAGGGGGCCGGGAGCAGTACTTC.

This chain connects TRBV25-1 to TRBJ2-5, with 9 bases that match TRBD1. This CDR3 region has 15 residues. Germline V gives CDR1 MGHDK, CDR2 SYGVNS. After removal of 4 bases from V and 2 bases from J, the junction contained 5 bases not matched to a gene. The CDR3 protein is CASSGTGVGQETQYF. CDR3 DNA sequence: TGTGCCAGCAGTGGGACAGGGGTTGGACAAGAGACCCAGTACTTC.

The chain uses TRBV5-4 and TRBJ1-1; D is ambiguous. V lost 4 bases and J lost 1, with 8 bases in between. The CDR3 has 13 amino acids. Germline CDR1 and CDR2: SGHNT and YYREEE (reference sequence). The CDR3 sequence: CASSGSGNTEAFF. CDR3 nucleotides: TGTGCCAGCAGCGGCTCAGGGAACACTGAAGCTTTCTTT.

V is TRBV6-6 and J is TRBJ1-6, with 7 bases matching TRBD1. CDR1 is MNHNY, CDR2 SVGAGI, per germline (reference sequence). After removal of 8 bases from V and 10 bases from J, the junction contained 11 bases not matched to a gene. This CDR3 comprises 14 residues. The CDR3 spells CASSNDRVGSPLHF. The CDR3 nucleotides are TGTGCCAGCTCAAACGACAGGGTTGGCTCACCCCTCCACTTT.

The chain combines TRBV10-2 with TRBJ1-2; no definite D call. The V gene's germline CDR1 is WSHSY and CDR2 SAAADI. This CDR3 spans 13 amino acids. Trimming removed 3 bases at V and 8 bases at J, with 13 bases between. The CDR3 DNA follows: TGCGCCAGCAGTGACGGCGCGGCGGGCGGCTACACCTTC. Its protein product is CASSDGAAGGYTF.

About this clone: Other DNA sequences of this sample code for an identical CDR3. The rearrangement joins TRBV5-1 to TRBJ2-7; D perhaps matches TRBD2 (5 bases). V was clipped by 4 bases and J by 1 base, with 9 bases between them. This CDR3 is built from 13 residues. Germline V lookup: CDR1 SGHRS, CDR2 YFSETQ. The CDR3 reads CASSRGDSYEQYF. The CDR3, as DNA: TGCGCCAGCAGCCGGGGTGATTCCTACGAGCAGTACTTC.

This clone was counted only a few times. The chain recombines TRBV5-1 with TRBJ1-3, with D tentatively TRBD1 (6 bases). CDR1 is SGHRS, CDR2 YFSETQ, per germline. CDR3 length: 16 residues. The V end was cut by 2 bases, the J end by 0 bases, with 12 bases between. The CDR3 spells CASSLGDTTSGNTIYF. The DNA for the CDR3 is TGCGCCAGCAGCTTAGGGGACACCACCTCTGGAAACACCATATATTTT. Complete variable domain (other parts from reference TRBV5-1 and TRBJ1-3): KAGVTQTPRYLIKTRGQQVTLSCSPISGHRSVSWYQQTPGQGLQFLFEYFSETQRNKGNFPGRFSGRQFSNSRSEMNVSTLELGDSALYLCASSLGDTTSGNTIYFGEGSWLTVV.

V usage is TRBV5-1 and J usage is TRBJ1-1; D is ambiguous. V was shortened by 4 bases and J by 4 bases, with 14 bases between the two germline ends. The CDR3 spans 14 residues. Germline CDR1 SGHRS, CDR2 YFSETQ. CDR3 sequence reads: CASSPSPAATEAFF. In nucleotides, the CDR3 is TGCGCCAGCAGCCCAAGTCCAGCGGCCACTGAAGCTTTCTTT.

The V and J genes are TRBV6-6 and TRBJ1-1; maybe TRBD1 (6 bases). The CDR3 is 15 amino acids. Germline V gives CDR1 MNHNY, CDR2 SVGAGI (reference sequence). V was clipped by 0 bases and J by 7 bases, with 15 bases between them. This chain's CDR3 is CASSYSTGTLYEAFF. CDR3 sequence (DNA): TGTGCCAGCAGTTACTCAACAGGGACCCTATATGAAGCTTTCTTT.

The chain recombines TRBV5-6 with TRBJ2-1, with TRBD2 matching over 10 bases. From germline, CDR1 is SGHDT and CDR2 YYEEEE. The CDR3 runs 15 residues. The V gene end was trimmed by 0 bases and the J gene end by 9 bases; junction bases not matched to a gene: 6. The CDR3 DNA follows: TGTGCCAGCAGCTTGGGGAGCGGGGGGGCCATTGAGCAGTTCTTC. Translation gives CASSLGSGGAIEQFF.

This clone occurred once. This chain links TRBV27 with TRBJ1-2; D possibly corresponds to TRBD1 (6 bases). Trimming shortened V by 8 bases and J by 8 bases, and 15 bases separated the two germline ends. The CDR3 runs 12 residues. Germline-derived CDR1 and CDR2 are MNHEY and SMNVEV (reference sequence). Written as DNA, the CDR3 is TGTGCCAGCGGAGGGGGGGGTGGCGGCTACACCTTC. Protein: CASGGGGGGYTF.

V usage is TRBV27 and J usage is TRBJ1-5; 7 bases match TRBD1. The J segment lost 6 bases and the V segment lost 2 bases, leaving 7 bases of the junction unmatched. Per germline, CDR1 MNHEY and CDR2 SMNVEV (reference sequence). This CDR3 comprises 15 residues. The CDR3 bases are TGTGCCAGCAGTTTAGTAGGGGGCGGGGTTCAGCCCCAGCATTTT. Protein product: CASSLVGGGVQPQHF.

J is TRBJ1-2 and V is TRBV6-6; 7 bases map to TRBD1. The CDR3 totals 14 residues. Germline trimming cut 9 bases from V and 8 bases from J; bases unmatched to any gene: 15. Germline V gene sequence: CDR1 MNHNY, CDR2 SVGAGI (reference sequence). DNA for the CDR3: TGTGCCAGTTCTCCAGGGAAGGGGGCGGACGGCTACACCTTC. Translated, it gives CASSPGKGADGYTF.

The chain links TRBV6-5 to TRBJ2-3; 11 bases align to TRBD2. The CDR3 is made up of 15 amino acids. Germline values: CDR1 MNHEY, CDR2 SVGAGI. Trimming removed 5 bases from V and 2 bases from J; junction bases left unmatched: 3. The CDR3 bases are TGTGCCAGCAGTAAGACTAGCGGGGCCACAGATACGCAGTATTTT. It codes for CASSKTSGATDTQYF.

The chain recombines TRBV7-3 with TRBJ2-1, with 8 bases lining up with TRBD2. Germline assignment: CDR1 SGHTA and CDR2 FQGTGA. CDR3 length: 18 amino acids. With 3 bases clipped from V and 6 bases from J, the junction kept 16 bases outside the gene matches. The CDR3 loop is CASSFGQGRRGGPNEQFF. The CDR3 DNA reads TGTGCCAGCAGCTTCGGCCAGGGGAGACGGGGGGGCCCCAATGAGCAGTTCTTC. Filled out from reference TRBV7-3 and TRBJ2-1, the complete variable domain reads GAGVSQTPSNKVTEKGKYVELRCDPISGHTALYWYRQSLGQGPEFLIYFQGTGAADDSGLPNDRFFAVRPEGSVSTLKIQRTERGDSAVYLCASSFGQGRRGGPNEQFFGPGTRLTVL.

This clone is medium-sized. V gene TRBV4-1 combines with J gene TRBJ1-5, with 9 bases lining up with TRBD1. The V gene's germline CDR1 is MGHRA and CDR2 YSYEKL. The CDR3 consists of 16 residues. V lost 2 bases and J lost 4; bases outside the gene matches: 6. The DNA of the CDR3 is TGCGCCAGCAGCCAAAGAGGGACAGGGCCTAATCAGCCCCAGCATTTT. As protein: CASSQRGTGPNQPQHF.